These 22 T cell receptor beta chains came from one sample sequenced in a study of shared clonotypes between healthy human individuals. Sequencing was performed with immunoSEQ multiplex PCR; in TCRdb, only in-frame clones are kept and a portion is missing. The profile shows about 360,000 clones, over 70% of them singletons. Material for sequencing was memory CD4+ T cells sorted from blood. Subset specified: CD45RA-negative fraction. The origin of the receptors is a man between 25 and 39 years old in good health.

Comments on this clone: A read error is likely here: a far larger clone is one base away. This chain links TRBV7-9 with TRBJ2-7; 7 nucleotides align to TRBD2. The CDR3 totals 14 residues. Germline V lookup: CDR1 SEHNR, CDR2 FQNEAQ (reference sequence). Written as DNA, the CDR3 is TGTGCCAACAGCTTGGCGGGAGTAGCCTACGAGCAGTACTTC. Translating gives CANSLAGVAYEQYF.

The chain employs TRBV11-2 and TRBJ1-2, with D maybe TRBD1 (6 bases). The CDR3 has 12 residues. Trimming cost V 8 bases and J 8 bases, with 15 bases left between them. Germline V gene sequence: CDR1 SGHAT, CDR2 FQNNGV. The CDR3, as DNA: TGTGCCAGCTACAGGGTTGGTGAGGGCTACACCTTC. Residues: CASYRVGEGYTF.

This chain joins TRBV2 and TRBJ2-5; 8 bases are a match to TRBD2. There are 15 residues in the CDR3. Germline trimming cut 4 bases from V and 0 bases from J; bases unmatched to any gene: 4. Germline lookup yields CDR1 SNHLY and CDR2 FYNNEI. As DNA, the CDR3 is TGTGCCAGCAGTGGTTCTAGCGGGTACCAAGAGACCCAGTACTTC. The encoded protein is CASSGSSGYQETQYF. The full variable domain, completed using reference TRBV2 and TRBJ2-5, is EPEVTQTPSHQVTQMGQEVILRCVPISNHLYFYWYRQILGQKVEFLVSFYNNEISEKSEIFDDQFSVERPDGSNFTLKIRSTKLEDSAMYFCASSGSSGYQETQYFGPGTRLLVL.

The CDR3 protein is CASSSLLGQGYGYTF. CDR3 in DNA: TGTGCCAGCAGTTCGTTATTGGGACAGGGCTATGGCTACACCTTC. The chain employs TRBV28 and TRBJ1-2; 9 bases match TRBD1. CDR1 and CDR2 from the germline V gene are MDHEN and SYDVKM. Unmatched junction bases numbered 7, after V lost 4 bases and J lost 4 bases. This CDR3 has 15 amino acids.

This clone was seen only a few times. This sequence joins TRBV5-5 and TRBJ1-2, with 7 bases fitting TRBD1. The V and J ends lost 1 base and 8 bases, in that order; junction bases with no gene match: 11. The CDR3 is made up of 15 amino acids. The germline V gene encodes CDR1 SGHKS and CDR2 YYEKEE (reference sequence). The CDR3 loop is CASSLLGPTGDGYTF. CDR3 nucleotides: TGTGCCAGCAGCTTGCTTGGTCCAACAGGGGACGGCTACACCTTC. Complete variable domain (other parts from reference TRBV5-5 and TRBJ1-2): DAGVTQSPTHLIKTRGQQVTLRCSPISGHKSVSWYQQVLGQGPQFIFQYYEKEERGRGNFPDRFSARQFPNYSSELNVNALLLGDSALYLCASSLLGPTGDGYTFGSGTRLTVV.

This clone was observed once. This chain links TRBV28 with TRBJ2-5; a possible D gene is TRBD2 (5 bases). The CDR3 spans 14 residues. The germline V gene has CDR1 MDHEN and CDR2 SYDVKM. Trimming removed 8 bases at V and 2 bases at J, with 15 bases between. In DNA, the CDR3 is TGTGCCAGCTCTGCCCACCCGGGGCAAGAGACCCAGTACTTC. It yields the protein CASSAHPGQETQYF. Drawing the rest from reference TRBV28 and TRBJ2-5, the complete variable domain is DVKVTQSSRYLVKRTGEKVFLECVQDMDHENMFWYRQDPGLGLRLIYFSYDVKMKEKGDIPEGYSVSREKKERFSLILESASTNQTSMYLCASSAHPGQETQYFGPGTRLLVL.

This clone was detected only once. CDR3 nucleotide sequence: TGTGCCATCAGTGAAGTGACAGATAACACGGGTACCGGGGAGCTGTTTTTT. As protein: CAISEVTDNTGTGELFF. The rearrangement uses TRBV10-3 and TRBJ2-2; weak D call: TRBD1 (5 bases). The germline V and J ends were trimmed by 3 bases and 5 bases, with 19 bases remaining between them. This CDR3 comprises 17 residues. CDR1 is ENHRY and CDR2 is SYGVKD in the germline V gene.

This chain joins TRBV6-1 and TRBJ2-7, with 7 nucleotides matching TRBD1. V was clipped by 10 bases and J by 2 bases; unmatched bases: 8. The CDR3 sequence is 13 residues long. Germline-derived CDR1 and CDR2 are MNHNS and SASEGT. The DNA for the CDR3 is TGTGCCACCCAGGGGGTCTTTACCTACGAGCAGTACTTC. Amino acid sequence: CATQGVFTYEQYF.

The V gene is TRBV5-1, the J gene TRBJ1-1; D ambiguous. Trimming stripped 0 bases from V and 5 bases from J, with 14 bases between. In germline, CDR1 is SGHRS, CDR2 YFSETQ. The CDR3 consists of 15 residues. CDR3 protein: CASSLGGLAGTEAFF. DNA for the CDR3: TGCGCCAGCAGCTTGGGCGGACTTGCCGGGACTGAAGCTTTCTTT.

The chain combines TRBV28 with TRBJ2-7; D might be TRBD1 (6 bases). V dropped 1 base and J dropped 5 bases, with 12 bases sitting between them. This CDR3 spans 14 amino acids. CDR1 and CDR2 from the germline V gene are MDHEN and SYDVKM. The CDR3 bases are TGTGCCAGCAGTTTATTGTACAGGGTCCACGAGCAGTACTTC. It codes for CASSLLYRVHEQYF.

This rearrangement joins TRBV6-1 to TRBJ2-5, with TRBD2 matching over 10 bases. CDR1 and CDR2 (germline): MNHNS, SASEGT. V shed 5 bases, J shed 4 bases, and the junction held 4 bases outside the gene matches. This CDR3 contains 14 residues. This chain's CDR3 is CASSLAGGLETQYF. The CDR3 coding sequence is TGTGCCAGCAGTTTAGCGGGAGGTTTAGAGACCCAGTACTTC.

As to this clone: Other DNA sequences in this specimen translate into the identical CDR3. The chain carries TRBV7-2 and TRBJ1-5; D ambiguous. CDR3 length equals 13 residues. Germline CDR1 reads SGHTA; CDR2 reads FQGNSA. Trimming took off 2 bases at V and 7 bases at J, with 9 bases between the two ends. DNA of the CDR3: TGTGCCAGCAGCTTAAGGGTGGACCAGCCCCAGCATTTT. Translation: CASSLRVDQPQHF.

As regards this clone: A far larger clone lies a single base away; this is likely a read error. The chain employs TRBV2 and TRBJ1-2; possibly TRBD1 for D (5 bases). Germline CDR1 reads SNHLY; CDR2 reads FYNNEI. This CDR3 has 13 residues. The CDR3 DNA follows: TGTGCCAGCCTGGGGGAGGCGATATATGGCCACACCTTC. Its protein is CASLGEAIYGHTF.

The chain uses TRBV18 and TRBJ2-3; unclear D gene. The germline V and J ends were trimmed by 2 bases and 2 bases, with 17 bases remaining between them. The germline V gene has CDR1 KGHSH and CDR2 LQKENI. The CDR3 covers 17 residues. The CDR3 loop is CASSPFSNRALTDTQYF. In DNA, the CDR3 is TGTGCCAGCTCACCATTTTCCAACAGAGCTCTCACAGATACGCAGTATTTT.

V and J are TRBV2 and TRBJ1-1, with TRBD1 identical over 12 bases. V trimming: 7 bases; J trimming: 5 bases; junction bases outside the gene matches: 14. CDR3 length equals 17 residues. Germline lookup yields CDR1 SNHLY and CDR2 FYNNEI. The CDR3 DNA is TGTGCCAGCACCCCCGAGCCGGGACAGGGGGCCAGGACTGAAGCTTTCTTT. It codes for CASTPEPGQGARTEAFF. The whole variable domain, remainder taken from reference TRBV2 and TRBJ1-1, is EPEVTQTPSHQVTQMGQEVILRCVPISNHLYFYWYRQILGQKVEFLVSFYNNEISEKSEIFDDQFSVERPDGSNFTLKIRSTKLEDSAMYFCASTPEPGQGARTEAFFGQGTRLTVV.

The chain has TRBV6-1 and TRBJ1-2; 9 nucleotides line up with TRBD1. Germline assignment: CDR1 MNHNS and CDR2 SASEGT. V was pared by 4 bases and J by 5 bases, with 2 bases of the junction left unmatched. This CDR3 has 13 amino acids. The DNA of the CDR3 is TGTGCCAGCAGTGGGGGACAGGGTTATGGCTACACCTTC. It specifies CASSGGQGYGYTF.

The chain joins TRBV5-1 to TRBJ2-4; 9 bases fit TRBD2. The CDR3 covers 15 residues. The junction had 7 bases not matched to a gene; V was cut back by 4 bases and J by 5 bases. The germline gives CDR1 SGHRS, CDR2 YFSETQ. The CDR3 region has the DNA TGCGCCAGCAGCCTAATAGCGGGGGCAGAAAACATTCAGTACTTC. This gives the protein CASSLIAGAENIQYF.

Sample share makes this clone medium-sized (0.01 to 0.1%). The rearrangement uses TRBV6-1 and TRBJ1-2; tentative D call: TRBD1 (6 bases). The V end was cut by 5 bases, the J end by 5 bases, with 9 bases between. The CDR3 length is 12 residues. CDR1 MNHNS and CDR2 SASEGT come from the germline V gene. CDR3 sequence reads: CASSKQGYGYTF. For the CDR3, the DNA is TGTGCCAGCAGTAAACAGGGTTATGGCTACACCTTC.

In nucleotides, the CDR3 is TGTGCCAGCAGCTTGGGGACTAACACAGATACGCAGTATTTT. This encodes CASSLGTNTDTQYF. The genes are TRBV7-9 and TRBJ2-3; TRBD2 matches at 7 bases. The CDR3 covers 14 residues. Germline CDR1 and CDR2: SEHNR and FQNEAQ (reference sequence). The V gene end was trimmed by 3 bases and the J gene end by 2 bases; junction bases not matched to a gene: 2.

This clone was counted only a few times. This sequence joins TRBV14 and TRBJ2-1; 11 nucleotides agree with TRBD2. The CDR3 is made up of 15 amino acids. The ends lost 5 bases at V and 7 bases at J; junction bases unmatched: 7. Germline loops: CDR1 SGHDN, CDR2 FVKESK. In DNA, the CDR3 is TGTGCCAGCAGCAATAGCGGGAGGGCCGGTAATGAGCAGTTCTTC. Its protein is CASSNSGRAGNEQFF.

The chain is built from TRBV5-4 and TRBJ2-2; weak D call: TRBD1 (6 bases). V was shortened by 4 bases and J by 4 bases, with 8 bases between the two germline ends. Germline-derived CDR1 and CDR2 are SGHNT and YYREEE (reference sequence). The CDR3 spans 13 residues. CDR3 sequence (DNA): TGTGCCAGCAGCCGGGACACCACCGGGGAGCTGTTTTTT. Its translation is CASSRDTTGELFF.

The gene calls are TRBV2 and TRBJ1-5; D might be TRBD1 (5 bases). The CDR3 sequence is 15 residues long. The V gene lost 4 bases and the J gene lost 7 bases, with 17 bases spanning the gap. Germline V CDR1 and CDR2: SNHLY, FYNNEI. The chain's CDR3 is CASSGRGGEGQPQHF. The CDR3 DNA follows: TGTGCCAGCAGTGGGCGTGGGGGAGAGGGCCAGCCCCAGCATTTT.